This T cell receptor (beta chain) was profiled in a study of tumor and adjacent non-tumor tissue in lung cancer. In the study overall: Samples averaged roughly 4 million productive TCRbeta reads each.

Study-wide results and caveats: Normal lung showed higher cumulative top 100 clone frequency than tumor. Tumor tissue had significantly higher TCR diversity than normal lung. Tumor TCR diversity, when higher, was linked to shorter survival.

There are 16 residues in the CDR3. From germline, CDR1 is MNHEY and CDR2 SVGEGT. This clonotype has just one count. Antigen specificity is unknown. Relative to the germline gene, one junction end is altered; a read error may explain this. RNA was extracted from bulk tissue without any cell sorting. This non-tumor lung sample came from over 3 cm beyond the tumor edge. Three rounds of nested PCR, following a modified ARM-PCR protocol, produced the TCRbeta library. TCRdb itself ran the multiplex PCR reads through MiXCR, one entry per CDR3 protein. The table records under 85,000 distinct CDR3 sequences, less than 85% of them present only once.

V usage is TRBV6-2 or TRBV6-3 and J usage is TRBJ2-3; D remains unclear. Sequenced sample: distant non-tumor lung tissue. This clonotype was sampled from a man between 65 and 85 years old with non-small cell lung cancer. The CDR3 spells CASGQNEVLVSDTQYF. As DNA, the CDR3 is TGTGCCAGCGGTCAGAATGAGGTACTGGTGTCGGATACTCAGTATTTT.